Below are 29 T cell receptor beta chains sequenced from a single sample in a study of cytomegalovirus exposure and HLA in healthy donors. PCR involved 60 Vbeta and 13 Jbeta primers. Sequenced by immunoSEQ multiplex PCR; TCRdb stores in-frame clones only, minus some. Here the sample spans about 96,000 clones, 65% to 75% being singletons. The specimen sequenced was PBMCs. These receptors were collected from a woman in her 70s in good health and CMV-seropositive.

CDR3 region: CASSGQGDSTGELFF. CDR3 bases: TGTGCCAGCTCCGGACAGGGGGATTCCACCGGGGAGCTGTTTTTT. The chain uses TRBV10-3 and TRBJ2-2; the match to TRBD1 covers 10 bases. CDR1 is ENHRY, CDR2 SYGVKD, per germline. V shed 10 bases and J 4 bases; nucleotides not matched to a gene: 9. CDR3 size: 15 residues.

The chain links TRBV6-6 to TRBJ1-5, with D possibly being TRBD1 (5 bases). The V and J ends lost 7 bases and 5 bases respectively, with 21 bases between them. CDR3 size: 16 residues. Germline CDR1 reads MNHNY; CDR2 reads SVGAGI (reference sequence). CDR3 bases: TGTGCCAGCACCACTTTTGGGGGGGTTAACCATCAGCCCCAGCATTTT. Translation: CASTTFGGVNHQPQHF.

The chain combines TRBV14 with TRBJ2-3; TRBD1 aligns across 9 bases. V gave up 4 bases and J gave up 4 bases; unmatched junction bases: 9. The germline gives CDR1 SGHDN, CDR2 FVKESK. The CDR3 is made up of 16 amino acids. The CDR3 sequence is CASSRGQGYLADTQYF. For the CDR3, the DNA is TGTGCCAGCAGCCGCGGACAGGGGTATTTGGCAGATACGCAGTATTTT. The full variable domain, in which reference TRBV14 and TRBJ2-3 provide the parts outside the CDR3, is EAGVTQFPSHSVIEKGQTVTLRCDPISGHDNLYWYRRVMGKEIKFLLHFVKESKQDESGMPNNRFLAERTGGTYSTLKVQPAELEDSGVYFCASSRGQGYLADTQYFGPGTRLTVL.

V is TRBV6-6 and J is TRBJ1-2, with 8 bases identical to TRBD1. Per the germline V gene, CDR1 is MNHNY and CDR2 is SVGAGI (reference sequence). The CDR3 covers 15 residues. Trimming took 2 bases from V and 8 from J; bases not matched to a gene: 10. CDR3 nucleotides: TGTGCCAGCAGTTACGTCCCAGGGGGCAAGGAGGGCTACACCTTC. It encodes CASSYVPGGKEGYTF.

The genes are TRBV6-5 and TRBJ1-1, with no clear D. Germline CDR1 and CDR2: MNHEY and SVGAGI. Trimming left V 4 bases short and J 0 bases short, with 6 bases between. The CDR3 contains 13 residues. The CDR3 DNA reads TGTGCCAGCAGTTCTCCGGTGAACACTGAAGCTTTCTTT. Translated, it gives CASSSPVNTEAFF.

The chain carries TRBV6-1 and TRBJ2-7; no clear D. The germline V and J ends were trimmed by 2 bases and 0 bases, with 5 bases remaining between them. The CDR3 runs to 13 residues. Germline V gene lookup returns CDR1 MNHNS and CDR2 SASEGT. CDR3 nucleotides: TGTGCCAGCAGTGAATCATTCTCCTACGAGCAGTACTTC. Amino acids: CASSESFSYEQYF.

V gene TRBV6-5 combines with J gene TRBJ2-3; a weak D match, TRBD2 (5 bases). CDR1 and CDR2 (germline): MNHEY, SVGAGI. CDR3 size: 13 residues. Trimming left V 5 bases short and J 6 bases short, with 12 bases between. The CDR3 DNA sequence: TGTGCCAGCAGTCCCCTACTAGTGGATACGCAGTATTTT. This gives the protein CASSPLLVDTQYF.

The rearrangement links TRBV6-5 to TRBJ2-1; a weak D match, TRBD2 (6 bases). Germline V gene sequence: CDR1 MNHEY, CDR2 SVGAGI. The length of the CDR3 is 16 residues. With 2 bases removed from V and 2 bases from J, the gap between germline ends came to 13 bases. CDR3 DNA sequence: TGTGCCAGCAGTTACCCGGGACTGTCAGCCTACAATGAGCAGTTCTTC. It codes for CASSYPGLSAYNEQFF.

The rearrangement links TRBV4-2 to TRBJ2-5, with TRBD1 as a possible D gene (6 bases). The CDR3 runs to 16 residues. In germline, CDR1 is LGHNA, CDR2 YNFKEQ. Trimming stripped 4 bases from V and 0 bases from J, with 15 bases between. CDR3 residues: CASSRRDNKYQETQYF. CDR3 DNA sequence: TGTGCCAGCAGCCGCCGGGACAACAAATACCAAGAGACCCAGTACTTC.

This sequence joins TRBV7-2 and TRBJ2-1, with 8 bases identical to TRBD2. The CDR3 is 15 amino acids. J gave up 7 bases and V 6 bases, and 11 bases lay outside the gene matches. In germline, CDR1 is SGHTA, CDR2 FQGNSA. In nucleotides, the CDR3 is TGTGCCAGCAGTCCGGGGTGGCGGGGGGAAAATGAGCAGTTCTTC. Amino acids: CASSPGWRGENEQFF.

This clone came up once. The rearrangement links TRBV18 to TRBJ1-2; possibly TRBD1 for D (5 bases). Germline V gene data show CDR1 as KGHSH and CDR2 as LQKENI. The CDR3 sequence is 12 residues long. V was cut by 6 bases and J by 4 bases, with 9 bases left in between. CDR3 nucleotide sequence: TGTGCCAGCTCGGACAAGCCCTATGGCTACACCTTC. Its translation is CASSDKPYGYTF.

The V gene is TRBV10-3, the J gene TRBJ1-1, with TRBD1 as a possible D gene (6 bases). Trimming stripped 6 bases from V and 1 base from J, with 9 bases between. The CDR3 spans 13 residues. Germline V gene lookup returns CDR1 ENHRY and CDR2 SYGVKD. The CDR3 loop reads CAISKTGNTEAFF. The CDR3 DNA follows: TGTGCCATCAGCAAGACAGGGAACACTGAAGCTTTCTTT.

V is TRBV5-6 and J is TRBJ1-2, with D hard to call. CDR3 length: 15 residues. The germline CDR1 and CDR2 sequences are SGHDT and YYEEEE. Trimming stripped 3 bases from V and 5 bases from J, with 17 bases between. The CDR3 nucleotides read TGTGCCAGCAGCTCGTCTTTTGCCACCGGGTATGGCTACACCTTC. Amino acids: CASSSSFATGYGYTF.

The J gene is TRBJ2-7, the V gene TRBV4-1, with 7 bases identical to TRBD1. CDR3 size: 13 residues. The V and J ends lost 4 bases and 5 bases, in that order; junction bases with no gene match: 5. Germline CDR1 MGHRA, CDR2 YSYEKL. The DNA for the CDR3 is TGCGCCAGCAGCCCGACAGGGTTTAACGAGCAGTACTTC. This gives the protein CASSPTGFNEQYF.

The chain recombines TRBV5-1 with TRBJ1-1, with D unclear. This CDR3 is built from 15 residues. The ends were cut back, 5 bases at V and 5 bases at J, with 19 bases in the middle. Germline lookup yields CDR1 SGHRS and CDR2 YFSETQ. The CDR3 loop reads CASSSSLVGGTEAFF. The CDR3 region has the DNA TGCGCCAGCAGTTCAAGTCTTGTTGGAGGGACTGAAGCTTTCTTT.

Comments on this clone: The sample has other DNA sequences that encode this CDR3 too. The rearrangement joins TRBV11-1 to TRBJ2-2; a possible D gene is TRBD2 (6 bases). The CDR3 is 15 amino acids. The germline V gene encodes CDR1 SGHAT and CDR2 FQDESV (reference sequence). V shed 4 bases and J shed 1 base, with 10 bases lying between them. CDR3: CASSSRRVNTGELFF. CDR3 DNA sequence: TGTGCCAGCAGCTCAAGGAGGGTGAACACCGGGGAGCTGTTTTTT.

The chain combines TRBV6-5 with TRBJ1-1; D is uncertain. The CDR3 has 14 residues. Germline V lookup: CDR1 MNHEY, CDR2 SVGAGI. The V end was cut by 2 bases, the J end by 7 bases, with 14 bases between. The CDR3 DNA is TGTGCCAGCAGTTACAGGAGGCAGACTTTTGAAGCTTTCTTT. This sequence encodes CASSYRRQTFEAFF.

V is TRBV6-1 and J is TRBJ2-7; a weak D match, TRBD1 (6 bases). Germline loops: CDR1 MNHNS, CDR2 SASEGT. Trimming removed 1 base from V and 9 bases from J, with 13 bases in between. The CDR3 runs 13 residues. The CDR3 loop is CASSEVPRGLQYF. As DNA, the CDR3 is TGTGCCAGCAGTGAAGTGCCCAGGGGCCTGCAGTACTTC.

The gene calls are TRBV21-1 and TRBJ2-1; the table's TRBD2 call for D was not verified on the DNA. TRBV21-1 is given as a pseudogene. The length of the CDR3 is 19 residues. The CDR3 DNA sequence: TGTGCCAGCAGCATTCCGACGGGGACTAGCGGGAGTCAATACAATGAGCAGTTCTTC. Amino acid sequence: CASSIPTGTSGSQYNEQFF.

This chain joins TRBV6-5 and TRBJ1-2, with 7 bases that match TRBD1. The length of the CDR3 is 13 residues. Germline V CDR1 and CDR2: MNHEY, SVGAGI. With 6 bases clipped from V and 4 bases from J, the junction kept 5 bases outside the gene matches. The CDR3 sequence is CASSLTGLYGYTF. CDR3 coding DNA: TGTGCCAGCAGCCTGACAGGGCTCTATGGCTACACCTTC.

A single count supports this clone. For the CDR3, the DNA is TGCGCCAGCGGATTAGCCGGGACTACACTCCTCAATGAGCAGTTCTTC. Its protein is CASGLAGTTLLNEQFF. V gene TRBV5-1 combines with J gene TRBJ2-1, with 7 nucleotides matching TRBD2. J lost 6 bases, V lost 7 bases, and 16 bases had no gene match. The CDR3 runs to 16 residues. Germline loops: CDR1 SGHRS, CDR2 YFSETQ.

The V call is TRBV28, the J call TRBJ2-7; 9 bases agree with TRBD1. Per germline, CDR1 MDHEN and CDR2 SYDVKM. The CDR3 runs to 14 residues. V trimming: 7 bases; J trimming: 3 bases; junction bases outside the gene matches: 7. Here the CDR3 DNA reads TGTGCCAGCATCTCCCCGACAGGGGGCTACGAGCAGTACTTC. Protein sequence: CASISPTGGYEQYF.

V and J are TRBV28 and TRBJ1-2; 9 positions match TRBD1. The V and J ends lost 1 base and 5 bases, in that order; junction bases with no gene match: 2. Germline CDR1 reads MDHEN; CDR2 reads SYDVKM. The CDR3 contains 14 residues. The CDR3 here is CASSLLGTGYGYTF. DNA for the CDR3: TGTGCCAGCAGTTTATTGGGGACAGGGTATGGCTACACCTTC.

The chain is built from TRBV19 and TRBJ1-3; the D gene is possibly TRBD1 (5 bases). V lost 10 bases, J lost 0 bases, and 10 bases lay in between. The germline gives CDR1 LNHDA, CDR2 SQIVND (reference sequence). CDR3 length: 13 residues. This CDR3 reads CATRGLSGNTIYF. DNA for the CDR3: TGTGCCACCCGGGGACTCTCTGGAAACACCATATATTTT.

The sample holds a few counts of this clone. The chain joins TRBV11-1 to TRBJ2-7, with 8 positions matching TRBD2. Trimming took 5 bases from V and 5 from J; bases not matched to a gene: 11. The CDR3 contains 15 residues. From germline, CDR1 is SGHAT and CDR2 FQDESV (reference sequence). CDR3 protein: CASSPGSSGFHEQYF. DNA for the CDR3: TGTGCCAGCAGCCCCGGTTCTAGCGGGTTCCACGAGCAGTACTTC.

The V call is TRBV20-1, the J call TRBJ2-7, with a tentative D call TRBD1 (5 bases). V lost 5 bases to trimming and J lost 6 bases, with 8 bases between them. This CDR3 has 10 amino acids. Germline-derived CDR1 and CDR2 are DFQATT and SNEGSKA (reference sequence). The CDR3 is CSAGASEQYF. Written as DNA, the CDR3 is TGCAGTGCTGGGGCCTCCGAGCAGTACTTC.

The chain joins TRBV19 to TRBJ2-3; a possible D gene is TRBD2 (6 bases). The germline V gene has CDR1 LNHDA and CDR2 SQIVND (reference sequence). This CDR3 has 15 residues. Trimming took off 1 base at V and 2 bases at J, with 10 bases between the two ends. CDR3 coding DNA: TGTGCCAGTAGTATAGCGGCGGGGAACACAGATACGCAGTATTTT. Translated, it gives CASSIAAGNTDTQYF.

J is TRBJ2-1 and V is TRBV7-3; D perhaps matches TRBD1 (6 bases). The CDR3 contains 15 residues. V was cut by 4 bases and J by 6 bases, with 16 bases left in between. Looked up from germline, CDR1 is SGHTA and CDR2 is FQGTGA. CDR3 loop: CASSSGTRAFNEQFF. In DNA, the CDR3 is TGTGCCAGCAGCTCCGGGACACGGGCGTTCAATGAGCAGTTCTTC.

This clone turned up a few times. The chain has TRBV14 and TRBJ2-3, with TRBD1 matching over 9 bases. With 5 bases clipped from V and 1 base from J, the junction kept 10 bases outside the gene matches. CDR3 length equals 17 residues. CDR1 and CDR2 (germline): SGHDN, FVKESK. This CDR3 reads CASSSRGQGWGTDTQYF. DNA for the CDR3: TGTGCCAGCAGCTCAAGGGGACAGGGATGGGGCACAGATACGCAGTATTTT.